The 5 T cell receptor beta chains reported below all come from one sample, sequenced in a study of control samples from healthy donors and cancer patients. Assay used: immunoSEQ multiplex PCR; TCRdb lists only in-frame clones, some missing. The data hold about 34,000 clones, with more than 85% observed a single time. Sample: PBMCs. Source of these receptors: a woman aged 40 to 50 with lung cancer.

The chain joins TRBV6-1 to TRBJ2-7; D ambiguous. The CDR3 runs to 14 residues. Germline V gene data show CDR1 as MNHNS and CDR2 as SASEGT. V lost 1 base and J lost 6, with 13 bases in between. As DNA, the CDR3 is TGTGCCAGCAGTGAAGGGACCCCTTTTAGCGAGCAGTACTTC. Protein product: CASSEGTPFSEQYF.

This clone was seen more than once but under ten times. The rearrangement links TRBV25-1 to TRBJ2-5, with 7 positions matching TRBD2. CDR1 is MGHDK and CDR2 is SYGVNS in the germline V gene. V was clipped by 4 bases and J by 4 bases; unmatched bases: 9. The CDR3 length is 15 residues. CDR3 nucleotides: TGTGCCAGCAGTGCTGGGGAGGGCTCACGAGAGACCCAGTACTTC. It encodes CASSAGEGSRETQYF.

The V and J genes are TRBV6-6 and TRBJ2-7, with TRBD1 identical over 9 bases. CDR3 length: 12 residues. V gave up 8 bases and J gave up 4 bases; unmatched junction bases: 3. Germline-derived CDR1 and CDR2 are MNHNY and SVGAGI (reference sequence). The CDR3 spells CASGQGFYEQYF. In DNA form, the CDR3 reads TGTGCCAGCGGACAGGGGTTTTACGAGCAGTACTTC.

This chain joins TRBV19 and TRBJ2-7; D perhaps matches TRBD1 (6 bases). There are 13 residues in the CDR3. The germline CDR1 and CDR2 sequences are LNHDA and SQIVND (reference sequence). V gave up 4 bases and J gave up 6 bases, with 13 bases separating them. The CDR3 protein is CASSTGVRGEQYF. Here the CDR3 DNA reads TGTGCCAGTAGTACAGGGGTCAGGGGCGAGCAGTACTTC.

The chain is built from TRBV2 and TRBJ1-4; D gene unclear. V shed 5 bases and J shed 8 bases, with 12 bases lying between them. Germline V gene lookup returns CDR1 SNHLY and CDR2 FYNNEI. This CDR3 is built from 13 residues. CDR3 sequence reads: CASSLALYEKLFF. CDR3 nucleotide sequence: TGTGCCAGCAGTTTGGCGTTGTACGAAAAACTGTTTTTT. Using reference TRBV2 and TRBJ1-4 for the parts outside the CDR3, the full variable domain is EPEVTQTPSHQVTQMGQEVILRCVPISNHLYFYWYRQILGQKVEFLVSFYNNEISEKSEIFDDQFSVERPDGSNFTLKIRSTKLEDSAMYFCASSLALYEKLFFGSGTQLSVL.